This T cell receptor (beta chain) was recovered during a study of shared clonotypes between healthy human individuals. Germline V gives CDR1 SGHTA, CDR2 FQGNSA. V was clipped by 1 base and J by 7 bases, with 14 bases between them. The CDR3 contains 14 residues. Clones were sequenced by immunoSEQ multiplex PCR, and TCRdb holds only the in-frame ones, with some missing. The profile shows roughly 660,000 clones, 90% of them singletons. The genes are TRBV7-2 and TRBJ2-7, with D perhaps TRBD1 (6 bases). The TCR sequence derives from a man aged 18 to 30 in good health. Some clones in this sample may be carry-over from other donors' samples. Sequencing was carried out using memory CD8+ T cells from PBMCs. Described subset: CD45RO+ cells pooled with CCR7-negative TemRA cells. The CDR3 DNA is TGTGCCAGCAGCTTAGATTGGGGGCTTAAGGAGCAGTACTTC. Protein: CASSLDWGLKEQYF. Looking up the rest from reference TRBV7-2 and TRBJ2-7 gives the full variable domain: GAGVSQSPSNKVTEKGKDVELRCDPISGHTALYWYRQSLGQGLEFLIYFQGNSAPDKSGLPSDRFSAERTGGSVSTLTIQRTQQEDSAVYLCASSLDWGLKEQYFGPGTRLTVT.